This TCR beta chain was sequenced in a study of blood T cell repertoires in COVID-19. The repertoire was sequenced with immunoSEQ multiplex PCR; TCRdb's copy has only in-frame clones and lacks some. The sample has around 70,000 clones, roughly 80% seen once; the top ten hold approximately 6.6%. The receptor comes from a man aged 60 to 69 with acute or convalescent COVID-19. What was sequenced was peripheral blood.

CDR3 amino acids: CASSSGTGRNSPLHF. The CDR3 DNA is TGTGCCAGCAGCTCAGGGACAGGCCGTAATTCACCCCTCCACTTT. The chain combines TRBV7-9 with TRBJ1-6; 8 bases match TRBD1. V gave up 4 bases and J gave up 6 bases; unmatched junction bases: 5. Germline V lookup: CDR1 SEHNR, CDR2 FQNEAQ (reference sequence). The CDR3 length is 15 residues.